This paragraph covers one TCR beta chain sequence. Here immunoSEQ multiplex PCR was the method, and the copy in TCRdb shows in-frame clones only, minus some. This sample carries some 50,000 clones, roughly 80% of them seen once, and the ten largest clones take 2.6%. The record originates from a study of blood T cell repertoires in COVID-19. Across the study: T cells, B-cell-depleted T cells, or PBMCs supplied cDNA or gDNA.

Germline V gene data show CDR1 as MNHEY and CDR2 as SMNVEV (reference sequence). Between the trimmed V and J ends, which lost 2 bases and 3 bases, there was a span of 19 bases. The CDR3 has 17 residues. The clonotype comes from a man aged 50-60 years with acute or convalescent COVID-19. Source material: peripheral blood. The V gene is TRBV27, the J gene TRBJ1-2; TRBD1 is a possible D gene (6 bases). DNA for the CDR3: TGTGCCAGCAGTTTAGCGCACCGGGACATAATCCACTATGGCTACACCTTC. This sequence encodes CASSLAHRDIIHYGYTF.